The rows below give T cell receptor beta chains drawn from one sample of a study of T-cell memory formation after mild COVID-19. TCRdb fed the 5' RACE reads into MiXCR, producing one record per CDR3 protein. The sample has 350,000 to 450,000 distinct CDR3 sequences; 13% to 15% are singletons. The sequencing sample was made of PBMCs or a T cell subset sorted from them (not recorded which). The receptors shown here come from a man aged 18 to 30 who had mild COVID-19 (a few samples of this study predate the infection). Cell type and time point are not known. Both conserved end residues are part of each CDR3. Each record gives: CDR3 protein, CDR3 DNA, V gene, CDR3 length, J gene, clone size, D gene. The D gene is left open where the match is weak. Only some rows state a clone size, as once, few, many or a class for expanded clones.

CDR3aa: CASSQDRSGLVGAQRLGYTF; CDR3nt: TGCGCCAGCAGCCAAGATCGGTCCGGTCTTGTGGGGGCGCAACGGCTTGGCTACACCTTC; v_gene: TRBV4-3; len: 20; j_gene: TRBJ1-2; abundance: many; d_gene: .
CDR3aa: CASTPPGTGTKTQYF; CDR3nt: TGTGCCAGCACCCCCCCCGGGACCGGCACAAAGACCCAGTACTTC; v_gene: TRBV12-3/TRBV12-4; len: 15; j_gene: TRBJ2-5; abundance: few; d_gene: .
CDR3aa: CASSFSGGNSYNEQFF; CDR3nt: TGTGCCAGCAGTTTTAGCGGGGGTAACTCCTACAATGAGCAGTTCTTC; v_gene: TRBV28; len: 16; j_gene: TRBJ2-1; abundance: many; d_gene: TRBD2
CDR3aa: CASSLLVPYEQYF; CDR3nt: TGTGCCAGCAGCTTACTGGTACCCTACGAGCAGTACTTC; v_gene: TRBV5-6; len: 13; j_gene: TRBJ2-7; abundance: few; d_gene: .
CDR3aa: CASSMSGAPPTEAFF; CDR3nt: TGTGCCAGTAGTATGAGTGGGGCGCCTCCCACTGAAGCTTTCTTT; v_gene: TRBV19; len: 15; j_gene: TRBJ1-1; abundance: .; d_gene: .
CDR3aa: CASSQTGLAFDEQFF; CDR3nt: TGCGCCAGCAGCCAGACGGGACTAGCGTTCGATGAGCAGTTCTTC; v_gene: TRBV4-1; len: 15; j_gene: TRBJ2-1; abundance: .; d_gene: TRBD2
CDR3aa: CSARDRATEAFF; CDR3nt: TGCAGTGCTAGAGACAGGGCCACTGAAGCTTTCTTT; v_gene: TRBV20-1; len: 12; j_gene: TRBJ1-1; abundance: few; d_gene: .
CDR3aa: CASSPWTVVYGYTF; CDR3nt: TGCGCCAGCAGCCCCTGGACCGTGGTCTATGGCTACACCTTC; v_gene: TRBV5-1; len: 14; j_gene: TRBJ1-2; abundance: few; d_gene: .
CDR3aa: CASSPRLAGRYNEQFF; CDR3nt: TGTGCCAGCAGTCCCCGACTAGCGGGGCGATACAATGAGCAGTTCTTC; v_gene: TRBV6-2/TRBV6-3; len: 16; j_gene: TRBJ2-1; abundance: few; d_gene: TRBD2
CDR3aa: CASSFVYGMNTEAFF; CDR3nt: TGTGCCAGCAGCTTCGTCTACGGAATGAACACTGAAGCTTTCTTT; v_gene: TRBV5-5; len: 15; j_gene: TRBJ1-1; abundance: many; d_gene: .
CDR3aa: CASSVEGAYEQYF; CDR3nt: TGTGCCAGCAGTGTTGAGGGGGCCTACGAGCAGTACTTC; v_gene: TRBV6-1; len: 13; j_gene: TRBJ2-7; abundance: .; d_gene: .
CDR3aa: CASQRTYEQYF; CDR3nt: TGCGCCAGCCAGCGCACCTACGAGCAGTACTTC; v_gene: TRBV10-2; len: 11; j_gene: TRBJ2-7; abundance: many; d_gene: .
CDR3aa: CASSLSAGGPSGANVLTF; CDR3nt: TGTGCCAGCAGTTTATCTGCAGGGGGGCCCTCTGGGGCCAACGTCCTGACTTTC; v_gene: TRBV12-3/TRBV12-4; len: 18; j_gene: TRBJ2-6; abundance: .; d_gene: .
CDR3aa: CASSYHRGYGANVLTF; CDR3nt: TGTGCCAGCAGTTACCATAGGGGCTACGGGGCCAACGTCCTGACTTTC; v_gene: TRBV6-6; len: 16; j_gene: TRBJ2-6; abundance: few; d_gene: .
CDR3aa: CASGGSGADLNNEQFF; CDR3nt: TGCGCCAGCGGGGGGTCGGGGGCAGACCTAAACAATGAGCAGTTCTTC; v_gene: TRBV4-1; len: 16; j_gene: TRBJ2-1; abundance: many; d_gene: .
CDR3aa: CASSYPGEGELFF; CDR3nt: TGTGCCAGCAGTTACCCGGGAGAAGGGGAGCTGTTTTTT; v_gene: TRBV6-5; len: 13; j_gene: TRBJ2-2; abundance: .; d_gene: .
CDR3aa: CASTLMGGSTEAFF; CDR3nt: TGTGCCAGTACCCTTATGGGGGGAAGCACTGAAGCTTTCTTT; v_gene: TRBV19; len: 14; j_gene: TRBJ1-1; abundance: .; d_gene: .
CDR3aa: CASSLRTGLTAQYF; CDR3nt: TGTGCCAGCAGCCTACGGACCGGACTGACGGCGCAGTACTTC; v_gene: TRBV6-2/TRBV6-3; len: 14; j_gene: TRBJ2-7; abundance: many; d_gene: .
CDR3aa: CASSLGEGEQFF; CDR3nt: TGTGCCAGCAGCTTAGGGGAAGGTGAGCAGTTCTTC; v_gene: TRBV7-3; len: 12; j_gene: TRBJ2-1; abundance: many; d_gene: .
CDR3aa: CSVVDLSSYNEQFF; CDR3nt: TGCAGCGTTGTTGACCTAAGCTCCTACAATGAGCAGTTCTTC; v_gene: TRBV29-1; len: 14; j_gene: TRBJ2-1; abundance: many; d_gene: .
CDR3aa: CASSVPGGKLYEQYF; CDR3nt: TGCGCCAGCAGCGTACCTGGGGGAAAACTCTACGAGCAGTACTTC; v_gene: TRBV5-1; len: 15; j_gene: TRBJ2-7; abundance: many; d_gene: .
CDR3aa: CASSFDRGSDTQYF; CDR3nt: TGCGCCAGCAGCTTTGACAGGGGATCAGATACGCAGTATTTT; v_gene: TRBV5-1; len: 14; j_gene: TRBJ2-3; abundance: .; d_gene: TRBD1